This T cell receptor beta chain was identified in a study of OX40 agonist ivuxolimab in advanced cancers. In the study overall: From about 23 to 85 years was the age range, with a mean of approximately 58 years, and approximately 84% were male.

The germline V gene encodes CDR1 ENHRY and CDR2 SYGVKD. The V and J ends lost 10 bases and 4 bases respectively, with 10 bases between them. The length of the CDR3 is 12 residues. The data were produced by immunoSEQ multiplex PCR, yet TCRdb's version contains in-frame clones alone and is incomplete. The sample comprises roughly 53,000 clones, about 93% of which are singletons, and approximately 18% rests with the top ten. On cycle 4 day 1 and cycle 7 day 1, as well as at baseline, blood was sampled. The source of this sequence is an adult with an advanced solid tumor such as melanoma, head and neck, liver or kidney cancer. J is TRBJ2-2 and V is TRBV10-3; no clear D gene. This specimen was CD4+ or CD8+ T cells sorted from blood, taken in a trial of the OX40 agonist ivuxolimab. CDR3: CATYTPTGELFF. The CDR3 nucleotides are TGTGCCACTTACACTCCCACCGGGGAGCTGTTTTTT.